The clone carrying this T cell receptor (beta chain) occurred many times. This entry is derived from a study of identical twins. Healthy Caucasian individuals made up all the donors. The germline CDR1 and CDR2 sequences are SGHRS and YFSETQ. The CDR3 extends over 16 amino acids. V was clipped by 1 base and J by 0 bases; unmatched bases: 2. A universal primer binding site was introduced by template switching. The final cDNA contained unique molecular identifiers. Using its own MiXCR run on the 5' RACE reads, TCRdb lists one record per CDR3 protein. The sample includes approximately 280,000 distinct CDR3 sequences, approximately 8.5% of them seen just once. Another study also made use of these data, one on yellow fever vaccine responses in identical twins.

The V call is TRBV5-1, the J call TRBJ2-1; 9 nucleotides line up with TRBD2. The sequence was obtained from a woman between 18 and 30 years old in good health. Material for sequencing was memory (CD45RO+) T cells sorted from blood. This CDR3 reads CASSLTSGFSYNEQFF. The CDR3 coding sequence is TGCGCCAGCAGCTTGACTAGCGGGTTCTCCTACAATGAGCAGTTCTTC.